This T cell receptor (beta chain) was identified in a study of T cells after yellow fever vaccination. TCRdb re-called the 5' RACE reads with MiXCR, one entry per CDR3 protein. This table holds a few hundred thousand distinct CDR3 sequences, 3.5% to 4.5% found once. The CDR3 has 16 residues. The germline CDR1 and CDR2 sequences are SGHAT and FQDESV (reference sequence). Germline trimming cut 5 bases from V and 2 bases from J; bases unmatched to any gene: 7. This receptor was identified in a man aged 18 to 35 who received the YFV17D yellow fever vaccine. This rearrangement joins TRBV11-1 to TRBJ2-5; 11 positions agree with TRBD2. Sequencing was performed on PBMCs, taken 5 days after the yellow fever booster vaccination. Here the CDR3 DNA reads TGTGCCAGCAGCGCTCAACTAGCGGGGGTGCAAGAGACCCAGTACTTC. It translates to CASSAQLAGVQETQYF.